Shown below are 17 T cell receptor beta chains from a single sample sequenced in a study of early T cells in non-severe SARS-CoV-2 infection. In TCRdb, the 5' RACE reads were re-called with MiXCR into one record per CDR3 protein. Among 60,000 or so distinct CDR3 sequences listed, around 13% were seen once. Sequencing was performed on whole blood. These receptors were collected from an adult who was a healthcare worker with PCR-confirmed SARS-CoV-2 infection or an uninfected control (not recorded which).

This clonotype was observed many times. The rearrangement links TRBV5-1 to TRBJ2-2; unclear D gene. The CDR3 has 14 residues. Germline-derived CDR1 and CDR2 are SGHRS and YFSETQ. Trimming took off 5 bases at V and 6 bases at J, with 14 bases between the two ends. The CDR3, as DNA: TGCGCCAGCAGACTCGATTTGGGCTCCGGGGAGCTGTTTTTT. As protein: CASRLDLGSGELFF. The entire variable domain, with the rest obtained from reference TRBV5-1 and TRBJ2-2, is as follows: KAGVTQTPRYLIKTRGQQVTLSCSPISGHRSVSWYQQTPGQGLQFLFEYFSETQRNKGNFPGRFSGRQFSNSRSEMNVSTLELGDSALYLCASRLDLGSGELFFGEGSRLTVL.

The chain combines TRBV10-1 with TRBJ2-3; TRBD2 is a possible D gene (5 bases). CDR1 is WNHNN and CDR2 is SYGVQD in the germline V gene (reference sequence). This CDR3 is 13 amino acids long. Deletions cut 3 bases from V and 1 base from J, with 5 bases between. The CDR3 here is CASSEAGTDTQYF. The CDR3 region has the DNA TGCGCCAGCAGTGAAGCGGGCACAGATACGCAGTATTTT.

This clonotype appeared a few times. The V and J genes are TRBV4-1 and TRBJ2-1, with unresolved D. The CDR3 is 16 amino acids. V was trimmed by 0 bases and J by 6 bases, leaving 15 bases between them. Germline values: CDR1 MGHRA, CDR2 YSYEKL. The CDR3 loop is CASSQDILVRRNEQFF. DNA of the CDR3: TGCGCCAGCAGCCAAGATATCCTAGTTCGGCGCAATGAGCAGTTCTTC.

This clonotype has ten or more counts. The chain has TRBV29-1 and TRBJ2-2; 8 positions agree with TRBD2. Germline V CDR1 and CDR2: SQVTM, ANQGSEA. V shed 4 bases, J shed 1 base, and the junction held 5 bases outside the gene matches. This CDR3 region has 15 residues. CDR3 loop: CSVVFSGKNTGELFF. The CDR3 DNA reads as TGCAGCGTTGTGTTTAGCGGGAAGAACACCGGGGAGCTGTTTTTT.

This clonotype came up many times. The chain is built from TRBV5-1 and TRBJ2-3; no firm D call. The V gene's germline CDR1 is SGHRS and CDR2 YFSETQ. This CDR3 comprises 14 residues. V dropped 0 bases and J dropped 2 bases, with 7 bases sitting between them. The CDR3 loop reads CASSLEQLTDTQYF. The DNA for the CDR3 is TGCGCCAGCAGCTTGGAACAGCTCACAGATACGCAGTATTTT.

Ten or more counts support this clonotype. The genes are TRBV13 and TRBJ2-3; 8 bases fit TRBD1. In germline, CDR1 is PRHDT, CDR2 FYEKMQ (reference sequence). The V gene end was trimmed by 0 bases and the J gene end by 3 bases; junction bases not matched to a gene: 5. CDR3 size: 16 residues. The CDR3 is CASSLGQGARTDTQYF. The CDR3 bases are TGTGCCAGCAGCTTAGGCCAGGGGGCGAGGACAGATACGCAGTATTTT.

By frequency in the sample, this clonotype is medium-sized. This chain joins TRBV6-2 or TRBV6-3 and TRBJ2-3; 12 nucleotides match TRBD2. V lost 7 bases to trimming and J lost 2 bases; unmatched junction nucleotides: 1. CDR1 and CDR2 from the germline V gene are MNHEY and SVGEGT. The CDR3 spans 14 residues. The CDR3 is CASTSGGATDTQYF. CDR3 nucleotide sequence: TGTGCCAGCACTAGCGGGGGGGCCACAGATACGCAGTATTTT.

This clonotype was seen a handful of times. The chain's CDR3 is CASRRTGGAYEQYF. The CDR3 DNA follows: TGTGCCAGCAGAAGGACAGGGGGCGCGTACGAGCAGTACTTC. The chain has TRBV28 and TRBJ2-7; 11 nucleotides align to TRBD1. The V and J ends lost 6 bases and 4 bases, in that order; junction bases with no gene match: 5. CDR1 is MDHEN, CDR2 SYDVKM, per germline. The CDR3 is 14 residues long.

The sample holds many counts of this clonotype. The rearrangement uses TRBV11-2 and TRBJ1-5; D perhaps matches TRBD1 (6 bases). The CDR3 loop spans 15 amino acids. The V gene lost 0 bases and the J gene lost 6 bases, with 12 bases spanning the gap. The germline CDR1 and CDR2 sequences are SGHAT and FQNNGV. CDR3 residues: CASSLDGQGIQPQHF. For the CDR3, the DNA is TGTGCCAGCAGCTTAGACGGGCAGGGGATTCAGCCCCAGCATTTT.

This clonotype was seen repeatedly, ten times or more. The chain recombines TRBV5-1 with TRBJ2-1; 12 bases agree with TRBD2. This CDR3 comprises 15 residues. J gave up 9 bases and V 0 bases, and 4 bases lay outside the gene matches. Germline assignment: CDR1 SGHRS and CDR2 YFSETQ. The CDR3 DNA sequence: TGCGCCAGCAGCTTGGGGACTAGCGGGATTCGTGAGCAGTTCTTC. Translating it yields CASSLGTSGIREQFF. The full variable domain, in which reference TRBV5-1 and TRBJ2-1 provide the parts outside the CDR3, is KAGVTQTPRYLIKTRGQQVTLSCSPISGHRSVSWYQQTPGQGLQFLFEYFSETQRNKGNFPGRFSGRQFSNSRSEMNVSTLELGDSALYLCASSLGTSGIREQFFGPGTRLTVL.

This clonotype was detected only a few times. The V gene is TRBV19, the J gene TRBJ2-7, with a possible D match to TRBD2 (6 bases). V dropped 0 bases and J dropped 2 bases, with 14 bases sitting between them. Germline CDR1 LNHDA, CDR2 SQIVND (reference sequence). The CDR3 is 16 residues long. The CDR3 DNA reads as TGTGCCAGTAGTATAGATCTCTGGGGGGAACCCTACGAGCAGTACTTC. Residues: CASSIDLWGEPYEQYF. The full variable domain, completed using reference TRBV19 and TRBJ2-7, is DGGITQSPKYLFRKEGQNVTLSCEQNLNHDAMYWYRQDPGQGLRLIYYSQIVNDFQKGDIAEGYSVSREKKESFPLTVTSAQKNPTAFYLCASSIDLWGEPYEQYFGPGTRLTVT.

This clonotype was detected ten times or more. The chain links TRBV6-5 to TRBJ2-5, with D perhaps TRBD2 (5 bases). There are 17 residues in the CDR3. With 5 bases removed from V and 1 base from J, the gap between germline ends came to 20 bases. Germline CDR1 and CDR2: MNHEY and SVGAGI. The CDR3 spells CASSPRYNSGSQETQYF. The CDR3 nucleotides are TGTGCCAGCAGTCCCCGTTACAACTCGGGGTCCCAAGAGACCCAGTACTTC.

This clonotype was found many times. The genes are TRBV2 and TRBJ1-4; weak D call: TRBD1 (6 bases). V was cut by 6 bases and J by 10 bases, with 15 bases left in between. This CDR3 spans 13 amino acids. Germline values: CDR1 SNHLY, CDR2 FYNNEI. The chain's CDR3 is CASSIEQGRKLFF. Here the CDR3 DNA reads TGTGCCAGCAGCATTGAACAGGGAAGAAAACTGTTTTTT.

This clonotype was seen many times. The CDR3 loop is CASSLASQPQHF. CDR3 bases: TGTGCCAGCAGTTTAGCGAGCCAGCCCCAGCATTTT. The rearrangement joins TRBV12-3 or TRBV12-4 to TRBJ1-5; D gene unclear. The V end lost 0 bases, the J end lost 7 bases, and 4 bases lay between the germline ends. This CDR3 comprises 12 residues.

The chain uses TRBV10-3 and TRBJ1-2; D call uncertain. The CDR3 sequence is 13 residues long. V lost 2 bases, J lost 4 bases, and 8 bases lay in between. Germline lookup yields CDR1 ENHRY and CDR2 SYGVKD. The CDR3 nucleotides are TGTGCCATCAGTGAGGGTTTCGGCTATGGCTACACCTTC. Protein: CAISEGFGYGYTF.

This clonotype was seen a few times. The J gene is TRBJ1-4, the V gene TRBV3-1; 8 bases agree with TRBD1. Unmatched junction bases numbered 9, after V lost 4 bases and J lost 5 bases. The CDR3 length is 16 residues. CDR1 is LGHDT and CDR2 is YNNKEL in the germline V gene (reference sequence). The CDR3 spells CASSRPDRGQNEKLFF. CDR3 in DNA: TGTGCCAGCAGCCGACCAGACAGGGGACAAAATGAAAAACTGTTTTTT.

This clonotype was observed a few times. This sequence joins TRBV5-6 and TRBJ2-3; 7 bases fit TRBD1. The CDR3 contains 16 residues. Germline CDR1 SGHDT, CDR2 YYEEEE. J gave up 4 bases and V 5 bases, and 13 bases lay outside the gene matches. The CDR3 nucleotides read TGTGCCAGCAGTTCACCGTTACAGGGGTCCCCAGATACGCAGTATTTT. Protein: CASSSPLQGSPDTQYF.